Reported below is one TCR beta chain. V lost 4 bases to trimming and J lost 0 bases, with 9 bases between them. This CDR3 has 14 amino acids. In germline, CDR1 is LNHDA, CDR2 SQIVND (reference sequence). This sample is part of a study of blood T cell repertoires in COVID-19. As for the study in general: Italy, Spain and the United States were the sources of the convalescent and acute COVID-19 samples. From T cells, B-cell-depleted T cells, or PBMCs came the material, which was cDNA or gDNA.

Original processing notes: Estimates of nucleated cell counts were drawn from the amplification of reference gene primers. TCRdb's table, derived via immunoSEQ multiplex PCR, lists solely in-frame clones and lacks some. D and trimming were read from the DNA, whereas the V and J calls and clone size are those reported in that table. The sample consists of under 85,000 clones, 85% of them appearing once. This chain uses TRBV19 with TRBJ1-1; D is unresolved. This TCR was recovered from an elderly man with acute or convalescent COVID-19. The sample comprised peripheral blood. CDR3 residues: CASSTQTVNTEAFF. The CDR3 nucleotides are TGTGCCAGTAGTACCCAAACAGTGAACACTGAAGCTTTCTTT.